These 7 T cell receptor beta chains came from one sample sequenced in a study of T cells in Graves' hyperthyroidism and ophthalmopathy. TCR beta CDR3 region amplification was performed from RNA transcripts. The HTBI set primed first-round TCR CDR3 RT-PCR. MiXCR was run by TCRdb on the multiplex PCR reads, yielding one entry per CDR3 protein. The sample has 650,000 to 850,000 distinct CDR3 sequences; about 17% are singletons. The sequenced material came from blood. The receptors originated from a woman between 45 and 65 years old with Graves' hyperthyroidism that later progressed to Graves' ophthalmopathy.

The CDR3 DNA reads TGTGCCAGCAGCGTAGTAGGACTAGCGGGGGCGGAATACAATGAGCAGTTCTTC. Translated: CASSVVGLAGAEYNEQFF. This chain connects TRBV9 to TRBJ2-1; 13 positions match TRBD2. Germline V CDR1 and CDR2: SGDLS, YYNGEE. V was clipped by 0 bases and J by 4 bases; unmatched bases: 7. This CDR3 is 18 amino acids long. The whole variable domain, remainder taken from reference TRBV9 and TRBJ2-1, is DSGVTQTPKHLITATGQRVTLRCSPRSGDLSVYWYQQSLDQGLQFLIQYYNGEERAKGNILERFSAQQFPDLHSELNLSSLELGDSALYFCASSVVGLAGAEYNEQFFGPGTRLTVL.

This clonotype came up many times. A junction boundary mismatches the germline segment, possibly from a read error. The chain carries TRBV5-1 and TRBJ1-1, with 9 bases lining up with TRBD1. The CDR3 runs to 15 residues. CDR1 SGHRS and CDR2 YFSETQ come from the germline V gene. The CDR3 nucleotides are TGCGCCAGCAGATTGGACAGGGGCTCGAACACTGAAGCTTTCTTT. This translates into CASRLDRGSNTEAFF.

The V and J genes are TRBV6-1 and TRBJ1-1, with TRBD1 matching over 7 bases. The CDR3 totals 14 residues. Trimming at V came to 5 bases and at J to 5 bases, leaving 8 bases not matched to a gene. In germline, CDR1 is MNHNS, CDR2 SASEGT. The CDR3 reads CASSYWQGDTEAFF. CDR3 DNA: TGTGCCAGCAGTTATTGGCAGGGGGATACTGAAGCTTTCTTT.

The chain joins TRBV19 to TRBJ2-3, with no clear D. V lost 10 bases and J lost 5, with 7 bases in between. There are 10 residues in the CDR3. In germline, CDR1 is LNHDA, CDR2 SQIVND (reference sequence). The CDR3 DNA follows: TGTGCCACCCGCCTAGATACGCAGTATTTT. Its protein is CATRLDTQYF.

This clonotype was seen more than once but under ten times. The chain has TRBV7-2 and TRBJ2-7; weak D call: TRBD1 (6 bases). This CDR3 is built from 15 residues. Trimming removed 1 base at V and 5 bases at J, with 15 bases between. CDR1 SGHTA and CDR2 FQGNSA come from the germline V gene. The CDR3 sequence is CASSLGWGLIHEQYF. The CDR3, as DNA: TGTGCCAGCAGCTTAGGGTGGGGGCTAATCCACGAGCAGTACTTC.

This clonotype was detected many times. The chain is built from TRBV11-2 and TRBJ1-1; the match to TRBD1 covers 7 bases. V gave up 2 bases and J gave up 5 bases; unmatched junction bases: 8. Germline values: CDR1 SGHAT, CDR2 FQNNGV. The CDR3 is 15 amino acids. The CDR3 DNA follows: TGTGCCAGCAGCTTATGGGAGGGGGCAGGGACTGAAGCTTTCTTT. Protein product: CASSLWEGAGTEAFF.

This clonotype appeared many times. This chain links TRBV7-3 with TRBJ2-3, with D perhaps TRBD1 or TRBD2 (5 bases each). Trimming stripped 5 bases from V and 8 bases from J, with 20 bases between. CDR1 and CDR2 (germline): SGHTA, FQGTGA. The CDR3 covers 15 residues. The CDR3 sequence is CASSNRTGGWGTQYF. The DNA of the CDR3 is TGTGCCAGCAGCAATAGGACTGGGGGTTGGGGTACGCAGTATTTT.